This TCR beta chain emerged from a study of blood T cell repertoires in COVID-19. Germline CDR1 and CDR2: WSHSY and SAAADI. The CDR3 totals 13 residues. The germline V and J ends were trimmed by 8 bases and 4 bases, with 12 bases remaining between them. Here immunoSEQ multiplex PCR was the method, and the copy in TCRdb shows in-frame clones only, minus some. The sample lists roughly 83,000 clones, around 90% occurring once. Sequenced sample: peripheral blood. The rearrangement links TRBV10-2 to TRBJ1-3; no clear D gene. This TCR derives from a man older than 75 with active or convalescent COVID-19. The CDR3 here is CASLAGKGNTIYF. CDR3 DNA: TGCGCCAGCTTGGCGGGGAAGGGAAACACCATATATTTT.